The source of this TCR beta chain is a study of blood T cell repertoires in COVID-19. Overall study context: Italy, Spain and the United States were the sources of the convalescent and acute COVID-19 samples. T cells, B-cell-depleted T cells, or PBMCs provided the cDNA or gDNA that served as material.

Germline V gives CDR1 MDHEN, CDR2 SYDVKM. This CDR3 has 16 amino acids. V gave up 5 bases and J gave up 6 bases; unmatched junction bases: 14. Original methodology: Amplified reference gene primers provided the basis for estimating nucleated cell counts. Generated by immunoSEQ multiplex PCR, the TCRdb table keeps only in-frame clones and is missing some. V, J and clone size reflect that table, while D and trimming were determined from the DNA. The sample includes about 140,000 clones, 85% to 90% seen only once; the top ten take 5.4%. The TCR sequence derives from a human donor in a cohort sampled during active COVID-19. Sequencing input: peripheral blood. The V and J genes are TRBV28 and TRBJ2-3, with 7 bases aligning to TRBD2. CDR3 sequence: CASSLDRGGALDTQYF. The DNA of the CDR3 is TGTGCCAGCAGTCTTGATCGCGGGGGAGCCCTGGATACGCAGTATTTT.